Included here is one T cell receptor (beta chain) sequence, with context. Antigen: not known. The sample is drawn from a study of T cells after yellow fever vaccination. Study information: SMART-Seq v4 Ultra Low Input prepared libraries from low-cell fractions. Findings and limits, study-wide: Abundant bulk-population clonotypes could contaminate the FACS-sorted repertoires. Post-booster repertoires contained most primary-vaccination clones again (approximately 95% CD4, 88% CD8).

The CDR3 totals 14 residues. Germline-derived CDR1 and CDR2 are SGDLS and YYNGEE. The ends were cut back, 0 bases at V and 0 bases at J, with 6 bases in the middle. A process of 5'RACE template switching, which added a universal primer site and UMIs, was used to make TCR cDNA. TCRdb called the 5' RACE reads again in MiXCR, with one record for every CDR3 protein. This table has some 240,000 distinct CDR3 sequences, more than 3.5% appearing once. This sequence originates from a man younger than 30 who received the YFV17D yellow fever vaccine. The chain carries TRBV9 and TRBJ1-1; the D is unclear. The specimen was PBMCs, collected 15 days after the yellow fever booster vaccination. CDR3 region: CASSVGSLNTEAFF. The CDR3 nucleotides read TGTGCCAGCAGCGTAGGTAGCTTGAACACTGAAGCTTTCTTT.